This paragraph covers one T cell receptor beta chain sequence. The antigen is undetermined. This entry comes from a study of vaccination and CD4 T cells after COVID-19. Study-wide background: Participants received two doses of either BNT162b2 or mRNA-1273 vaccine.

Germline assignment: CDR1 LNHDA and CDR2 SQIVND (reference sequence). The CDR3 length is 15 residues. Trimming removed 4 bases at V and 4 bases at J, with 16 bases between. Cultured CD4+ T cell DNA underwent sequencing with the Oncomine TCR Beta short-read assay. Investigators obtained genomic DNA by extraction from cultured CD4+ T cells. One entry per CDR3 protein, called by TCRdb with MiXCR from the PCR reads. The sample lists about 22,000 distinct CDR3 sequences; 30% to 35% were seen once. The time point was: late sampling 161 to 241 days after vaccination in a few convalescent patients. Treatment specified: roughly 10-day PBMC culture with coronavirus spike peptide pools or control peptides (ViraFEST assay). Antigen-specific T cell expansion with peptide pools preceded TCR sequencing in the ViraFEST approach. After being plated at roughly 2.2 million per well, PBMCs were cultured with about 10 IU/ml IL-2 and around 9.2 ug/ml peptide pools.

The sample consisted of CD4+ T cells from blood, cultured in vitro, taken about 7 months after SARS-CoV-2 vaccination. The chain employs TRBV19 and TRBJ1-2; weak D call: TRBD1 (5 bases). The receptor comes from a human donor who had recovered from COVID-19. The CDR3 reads CASSKVPGRVYGYTF. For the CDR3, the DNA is TGTGCCAGTAGTAAGGTTCCGGGCAGGGTCTATGGCTACACCTTC.